This TCR beta chain was sequenced for a study of control samples from healthy donors and cancer patients. The data were produced by immunoSEQ multiplex PCR, yet TCRdb's version contains in-frame clones alone and is incomplete. The table records under 140,000 clones, around nine tenths of them present only once. The V segment lost 2 bases and the J segment 5 bases; nucleotides outside the gene matches: 10. Germline V CDR1 and CDR2: SGHNT, YYREEE (reference sequence). The CDR3 runs 17 residues. This TCR was sampled from a woman aged 55-69 years with lung cancer. The sample taken for sequencing was PBMCs. The chain couples TRBV5-4 to TRBJ2-2; 9 nucleotides agree with TRBD1. The chain's CDR3 is CASSFGPGDRGTGELFF. The CDR3 bases are TGTGCCAGCAGCTTTGGGCCTGGAGACAGGGGGACCGGGGAGCTGTTTTTT. Variable domain in full (rest from reference TRBV5-4 and TRBJ2-2): ETGVTQSPTHLIKTRGQQVTLRCSSQSGHNTVSWYQQALGQGPQFIFQYYREEENGRGNFPPRFSGLQFPNYSSELNVNALELDDSALYLCASSFGPGDRGTGELFFGEGSRLTVL.